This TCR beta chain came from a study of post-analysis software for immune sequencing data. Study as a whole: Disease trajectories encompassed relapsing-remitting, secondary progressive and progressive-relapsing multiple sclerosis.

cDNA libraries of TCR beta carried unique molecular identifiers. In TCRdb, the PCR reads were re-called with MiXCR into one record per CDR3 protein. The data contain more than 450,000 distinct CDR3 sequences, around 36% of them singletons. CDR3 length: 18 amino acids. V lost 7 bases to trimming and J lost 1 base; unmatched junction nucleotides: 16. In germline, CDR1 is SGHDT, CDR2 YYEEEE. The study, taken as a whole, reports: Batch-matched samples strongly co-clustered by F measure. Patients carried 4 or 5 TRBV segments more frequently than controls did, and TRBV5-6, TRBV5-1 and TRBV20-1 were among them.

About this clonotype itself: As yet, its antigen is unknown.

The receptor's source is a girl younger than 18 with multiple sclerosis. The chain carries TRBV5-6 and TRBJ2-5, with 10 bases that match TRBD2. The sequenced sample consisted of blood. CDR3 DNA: TGTGCCAGCCACTGGAACGGGGTAGCGGGGGGCACCCAAGAGACCCAGTACTTC. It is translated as CASHWNGVAGGTQETQYF.